These T cell receptor beta chains were read from a single sample in a study of T cells expressing NK-cell markers. TCRdb re-analyzed the 5' RACE reads; it lists each CDR3 protein once, without DNA. The sample table includes over 150,000 distinct CDR3 sequences. Sequences were obtained from blood T cells: a sorted CD56 or NKG2C T cell subset, CD4+ or CD8+ T cells, or bulk PBMC T cells (not recorded which). Every receptor here comes from a woman in her forties or fifties in good health. Both conserved end residues are part of each CDR3.

length	J	V	CDR3
13	TRBJ2-7	TRBV27	CATLDSSTYEQYF
16	TRBJ2-3	TRBV7-4	CASSLEGHTPTDTQYF
12	TRBJ2-3	TRBV12-3/TRBV12-4	CASSGVTDTQYF
15	TRBJ1-5	TRBV7-9	CASSLDGTGNQPQHF
12	TRBJ2-4	TRBV12-3/TRBV12-4	CASSFGTGFQYF
13	TRBJ2-1	TRBV6-2/TRBV6-3	CASSYEWGDEQFF
14	TRBJ1-3	TRBV12-3/TRBV12-4	CASSLTQSGNTIYF
14	TRBJ2-1	TRBV5-1	CASMRGQEYNEQFF
15	TRBJ1-1	TRBV4-1	CASSQDPAGNTEAFF
16	TRBJ2-3	TRBV2	CASRRLIAATTDTQYF
15	TRBJ2-1	TRBV4-1	CASSQETSLNNEQFF
14	TRBJ1-2	TRBV4-1	CASSLPTGVNGYTF
17	TRBJ1-2	TRBV10-3	CAISYRDRGLIDYGYTF
13	TRBJ2-2	TRBV7-9	CASSSDRTGELFF
14	TRBJ2-7	TRBV19	CASSSGPRVYEQYF
13	TRBJ2-5	TRBV5-4	CASTLDGQETQYF